These 4 T cell receptor beta chains originate from one sample sequenced in a study of blood T cells in healthy people across ages. PCR was performed a second time for roughly 7 to 12 cycles using a sample-barcoded 5' primer and a J-beta primer mix. Via MiXCR, TCRdb re-called the 5' RACE reads, giving one row per CDR3 protein. The sample has about 1.5 million distinct CDR3 sequences; about 42% are singletons. What was sequenced was blood. Source of these receptors: a young woman in good health.

This rearrangement joins TRBV6-2 or TRBV6-3 to TRBJ2-3, with 9 bases identical to TRBD2. The CDR3 is 15 residues long. After removal of 2 bases from V and 4 bases from J, the junction contained 4 bases not matched to a gene. Germline CDR1 is MNHEY and CDR2 is SVGEGT. The CDR3 sequence is CASSYPSGVPDTQYF. CDR3 bases: TGTGCCAGCAGTTACCCTAGCGGGGTCCCAGATACGCAGTATTTT.

A remark on this clonotype: A much larger clone lies a single base off, so this may be a read error. The chain recombines TRBV7-3 with TRBJ2-3; D not certain. The CDR3 covers 14 residues. V was cut by 5 bases and J by 4 bases, with 13 bases left in between. In germline, CDR1 is SGHTA, CDR2 FQGTGA. The chain's CDR3 is CASSPDGNADTQYF. CDR3 DNA sequence: TGTGCCAGCAGCCCGGACGGTAACGCAGATACGCAGTATTTT. The full variable domain, completed using reference TRBV7-3 and TRBJ2-3, is GAGVSQTPSNKVTEKGKYVELRCDPISGHTALYWYRQSLGQGPEFLIYFQGTGAADDSGLPNDRFFAVRPEGSVSTLKIQRTERGDSAVYLCASSPDGNADTQYFGPGTRLTVL.

This clonotype was picked up a small number of times. The chain couples TRBV28 to TRBJ2-3; D may be TRBD1 or TRBD2 (5 bases each). Trimming cost V 6 bases and J 5 bases, with 18 bases left between them. Germline CDR1 is MDHEN and CDR2 is SYDVKM. CDR3 length: 15 residues. The CDR3 is CASSNPGPHIDTQYF. The CDR3 bases are TGTGCCAGCAGCAATCCGGGACCACATATAGATACGCAGTATTTT. The full variable domain, rest sourced from reference TRBV28 and TRBJ2-3, is DVKVTQSSRYLVKRTGEKVFLECVQDMDHENMFWYRQDPGLGLRLIYFSYDVKMKEKGDIPEGYSVSREKKERFSLILESASTNQTSMYLCASSNPGPHIDTQYFGPGTRLTVL.

This clonotype was seen only a few times. This rearrangement joins TRBV20-1 to TRBJ1-5; D is ambiguous. This CDR3 has 13 amino acids. The germline gives CDR1 DFQATT, CDR2 SNEGSKA (reference sequence). V shed 3 bases and J shed 3 bases, with 9 bases lying between them. The CDR3 DNA follows: TGCAGTGCTAGTAGTGGCTACAATCAGCCCCAGCATTTT. This codes for CSASSGYNQPQHF.